This T cell receptor (beta chain) derives from a study of T cell repertoires in cytomegalovirus infection (dated by TCRdb to the late 2010s). In the study overall: Peptide stimulations targeted recently identified HLA-C-restricted CMV epitopes, whose presentation resists viral immunomodulation, together with well-studied HLA-B-restricted epitopes. Because public TCR beta signatures pointed to carriage of CMV infection together with the matching HLA type, the HLA type of each donor mattered for the analysis. The study at large found these results: In the ex vivo response, HLA-C-restricted CMV-specific TCR beta clonotypes were dominant, and in two of eight donors the single most frequent clonotype came from this HLA-C-restricted group. In both this cohort and an independent cohort of 352 donors, the cumulative frequency of public TCR beta family members distinguished carriers of CMV infection plus the relevant HLA type.

On this clonotype itself: The antigen it recognizes is unknown. Within one base of it there is no much larger clone, and no base qualities were kept.

The listed sequencing device is Illumina HiSeq 1500. TCRdb reprocessing: public reads trimmed at Q25 with fastp, clones called with MiXCR, in-frame beta chains kept. CDR3 protein sequences are deduplicated, and each keeps its most common genes and DNA. For this sample the table gives about 900,000 distinct CDR3 sequences, of which 30% to 40% were detected only once. Of the sample, over 13% is held by the ten largest clones. Per the publication, the treatment or condition label means: in vitro stimulation with specific CMV peptide epitopes to enrich CMV-specific T cells. The clonotype was recovered from a human donor in good health (CMV status not recorded). Some clones in this sample may be carry-over from other donors' samples. The sequences come from cultured CD8+ T cells from PBMCs, collected from culture after CMV antigen stimulation.

CDR3 protein: CASRWQGNQPQHF. The nucleotides are TGTGCCAGCCGCTGGCAGGGGAATCAGCCCCAGCATTTT. In this chain, TRBV5-8 is recombined with TRBJ1-5; the best D guess is TRBD1, with 6 bases matching. V is clipped by 7 bases and J by 4 bases, and the sequence between their germline boundaries is 12 bases long. CDR1 and CDR2 (SGHTS, YDEGEE) derive from the germline V gene. The CDR3 measures 13 amino acids from cysteine to phenylalanine. Only the CDR3 portion is preserved as DNA: 39 bases, with reading frame beginning at the first base.